This T cell receptor (beta chain) was obtained from a study of T-cell memory formation after mild COVID-19. Findings and caveats of the study: A subset of responding clones appeared in pre-infection memory, suggesting cross-reactive memory joined.

As to this clonotype: The antigen is undetermined.

Constant-segment primers served in 5'RACE that generated TCR alpha and TCR beta cDNA libraries bearing sample barcodes and UMIs. TCRdb called the 5' RACE reads again in MiXCR, with one record for every CDR3 protein. The table has fewer than 700,000 distinct CDR3 sequences, 15% to 20% seen once; the top ten hold around 11%. This CDR3 is built from 15 residues. Germline V CDR1 and CDR2: GTSNPN, SVGIG (reference sequence). V lost 0 bases and J 8 bases, leaving 14 bases between the germline ends. The sample comprised PBMCs or a T cell subset sorted from them (not recorded which). This rearrangement joins TRBV30 to TRBJ1-6; D perhaps matches TRBD1 (5 bases). The clonotype originates from an adult woman who had mild COVID-19 (a few samples of this study predate the infection). Cell type and time point are not known. The CDR3 here is CAWSVQEDWDSPLHF. The CDR3 DNA follows: TGTGCCTGGAGTGTACAGGAGGATTGGGATTCACCCCTCCACTTT.